This T cell receptor (beta chain) derives from a study of T cell repertoires in cytomegalovirus infection. The ends were cut back, 4 bases at V and 0 bases at J, with 18 bases in the middle. The CDR3 is 18 amino acids. Germline-derived CDR1 and CDR2 are MNHEY and SMNVEV (reference sequence). Concerning this clonotype: Its antigen is not known.

TCRdb re-derived calls from the reads in MiXCR, one entry per CDR3 protein. The table has about 340,000 distinct CDR3 sequences, 29% seen once. The clonotype originates from a human donor in good health (CMV status not recorded). Some clones in this sample may be carry-over from other donors' samples. The chain links TRBV27 to TRBJ1-4; D remains unclear. The source material was cultured PBMCs, sampled from culture after CMV antigen stimulation. Here the CDR3 reads CASSSLRGATTTNEKLFF. As DNA, the CDR3 is TGTGCCAGCAGTTCCCTCCGGGGAGCTACAACAACTAATGAAAAACTGTTTTTT.